The subject of this entry is one T cell receptor (beta chain). The antigen is undetermined. The TCR beta library used iRepertoire HTBI primers with Arm-PCR amplification of CDR3. TCRdb itself ran the multiplex PCR reads through MiXCR, one entry per CDR3 protein. The data show 350,000 to 450,000 distinct CDR3 sequences, with around a fifth seen just once and around 15% held by the top ten. The data are from a study of regulatory T cells in long-lasting Graves disease. General study points: Patients with persistent Graves' had lower TCR diversity than newly diagnosed patients. TRBV28, TRBJ1-2 and TRBJ2-5 emerged as the favored segments in persistent disease.

Germline loops: CDR1 LNHNV, CDR2 YYDKDF (reference sequence). Trimming pared 2 bases from V and 5 bases from J, leaving 25 bases between. This CDR3 is built from 19 residues. Time point specified: persistent/refractory GD, antithyroid drugs over 5 years with positive TRAb. From RNA extracted from PBMCs, the TCR library was made. The patients were drawn from one endocrinology department in Xi'an, China. The chain uses TRBV15 and TRBJ1-5; perhaps TRBD1 as D (6 bases). The source was peripheral blood mononuclear cells (PBMCs), collected when the disease was refractory, from a patient treated with antithyroid drugs. The sequence came from a female donor with Graves disease. As DNA, the CDR3 is TGTGCCACCAGCAGACCCGGACAGATCTCAACCCTCCTCCATCAGCCCCAGCATTTT. As protein: CATSRPGQISTLLHQPQHF.